This TCR beta chain originates from a study of blood T cell repertoires in COVID-19. Per germline, CDR1 MNHEY and CDR2 SMNVEV (reference sequence). The trim removed 6 bases at V and 1 base at J, leaving 5 bases unmatched. The CDR3 contains 16 residues. Data came from immunoSEQ multiplex PCR; TCRdb stores just in-frame clones and leaves some out. This table holds roughly 100,000 clones, over 75% found once. Sequencing used peripheral blood. This rearrangement joins TRBV27 to TRBJ2-7, with 14 positions matching TRBD2. This sequence originates from a human donor in a cohort sampled during active COVID-19. This CDR3 is CASRPGLAGVSYEQYF. CDR3 coding DNA: TGTGCCAGCAGACCGGGACTAGCGGGAGTTTCCTACGAGCAGTACTTC.